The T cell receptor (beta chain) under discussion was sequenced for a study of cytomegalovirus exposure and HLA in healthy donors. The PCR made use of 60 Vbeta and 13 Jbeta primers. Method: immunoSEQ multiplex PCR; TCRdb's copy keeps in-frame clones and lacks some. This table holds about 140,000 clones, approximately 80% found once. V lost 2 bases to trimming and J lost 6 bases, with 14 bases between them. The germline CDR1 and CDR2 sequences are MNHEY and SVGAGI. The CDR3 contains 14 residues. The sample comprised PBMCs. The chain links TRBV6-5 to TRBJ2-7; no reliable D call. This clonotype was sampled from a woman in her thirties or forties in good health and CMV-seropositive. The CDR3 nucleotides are TGTGCCAGCAGTTACGCCCATACCAAGCTCGAGCAGTACTTC. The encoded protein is CASSYAHTKLEQYF.